A single sample gave rise to the 23 T cell receptor beta chains below, sequenced in a study of blood T cell repertoires in COVID-19. The data were produced by immunoSEQ multiplex PCR, yet TCRdb's version contains in-frame clones alone and is incomplete. The table records 250,000 to 300,000 clones, 80% to 90% of them present only once. Sequencing was done on a sample of peripheral blood. Every receptor here comes from a woman between 50 and 59 years old with COVID-19, enrolled during active disease.

This rearrangement joins TRBV19 to TRBJ2-7; TRBD1 matches at 10 bases. J gave up 2 bases and V 5 bases, and 3 bases lay outside the gene matches. The germline gives CDR1 LNHDA, CDR2 SQIVND (reference sequence). CDR3 length: 14 residues. DNA for the CDR3: TGTGCCAGTAGTTGGGACAGGGGAGCCTACGAGCAGTACTTC. Its translation: CASSWDRGAYEQYF.

Regarding this clone: Distinct nucleotide sequences in the sample also encode this CDR3. The chain joins TRBV7-9 to TRBJ1-2; 9 positions match TRBD1. CDR1 SEHNR and CDR2 FQNEAQ come from the germline V gene (reference sequence). V lost 4 bases to trimming and J lost 4 bases; unmatched junction nucleotides: 4. CDR3 length equals 14 residues. Here the CDR3 DNA reads TGTGCCAGCAGCTCGGGACAGGGTACCTATGGCTACACCTTC. It is translated as CASSSGQGTYGYTF.

The gene calls are TRBV30 and TRBJ2-7; TRBD2 might be the D (6 bases). The CDR3 sequence is 14 residues long. Trimming shortened V by 4 bases and J by 1 base, and 14 bases separated the two germline ends. The germline V gene encodes CDR1 GTSNPN and CDR2 SVGIG (reference sequence). CDR3 region: CAWKGTPPSYEQYF. In DNA, the CDR3 is TGTGCCTGGAAGGGGACTCCCCCTTCCTACGAGCAGTACTTC.

The chain uses TRBV20-1 and TRBJ2-1; D perhaps matches TRBD2 (6 bases). The V gene's germline CDR1 is DFQATT and CDR2 SNEGSKA (reference sequence). The CDR3 has 14 residues. V was clipped by 3 bases and J by 6 bases, with 15 bases between them. The chain's CDR3 is CSASSLTSTNEQFF. CDR3 coding DNA: TGCAGTGCTAGTTCCCTGACTAGTACCAATGAGCAGTTCTTC.

This clone came up once. The DNA of the CDR3 is TGTGCCAGCAGCAAACCGGGGGGCAGGCGCGGTTATATCCGGACCCAGTACTTC. This gives the protein CASSKPGGRRGYIRTQYF. This chain uses TRBV21-1 with TRBJ2-5; the D call of TRBD2 is as the table states it, not checked on the DNA. TRBV21-1 is shown as a pseudogene. This CDR3 is built from 18 residues.

The genes are TRBV6-5 and TRBJ1-2, with D tentatively TRBD1 (5 bases). The CDR3 sequence is 11 residues long. Trimming removed 6 bases from V and 6 bases from J, with 8 bases in between. The V gene's germline CDR1 is MNHEY and CDR2 SVGAGI. This CDR3 reads CASRTRDGYTF. The CDR3 nucleotides are TGTGCCAGCAGAACCAGGGATGGCTACACCTTC.

This sequence joins TRBV24-1 and TRBJ2-3, with TRBD2 matching 11 bases. Germline CDR1 and CDR2: KGHDR and SFDVKD. The CDR3 covers 17 residues. V was clipped by 5 bases and J by 2 bases; unmatched bases: 8. The CDR3 sequence: CATSVAGLADVTDTQYF. DNA of the CDR3: TGTGCCACCAGTGTTGCGGGACTAGCGGATGTCACAGATACGCAGTATTTT.

The J gene is TRBJ1-1, the V gene TRBV7-6, with D maybe TRBD1 (6 bases). V was clipped by 6 bases and J by 1 base, with 9 bases between them. The V gene's germline CDR1 is SGHVS and CDR2 FNYEAQ. This CDR3 is built from 13 residues. CDR3 bases: TGTGCCAGCAGAGGACAGCCGAACACTGAAGCTTTCTTT. Encoded protein: CASRGQPNTEAFF.

The J gene is TRBJ2-3, the V gene TRBV2, with TRBD1 matching 7 bases. CDR3 length: 15 amino acids. The germline V gene has CDR1 SNHLY and CDR2 FYNNEI. The V gene end was trimmed by 6 bases and the J gene end by 1 base; junction bases not matched to a gene: 7. The CDR3 loop is CASRNRGFGTDTQYF. The CDR3 DNA reads as TGTGCCAGCAGAAACAGGGGTTTCGGCACAGATACGCAGTATTTT.

The gene calls are TRBV7-2 and TRBJ1-2, with D tentatively TRBD1 (6 bases). The V gene's germline CDR1 is SGHTA and CDR2 FQGNSA. The CDR3 spans 14 residues. Trimming left V 2 bases short and J 4 bases short, with 11 bases between. The CDR3 DNA reads as TGTGCCAGCAGCTTAACAGGGCCCTTCTATGGCTACACCTTC. This sequence encodes CASSLTGPFYGYTF.

CDR3 coding DNA: TGTGCCAGCAGGCAAATCGGGACAGGGGTTGTCGAGCAGTACTTC. Amino acids: CASRQIGTGVVEQYF. The V and J genes are TRBV6-5 and TRBJ2-7, with 10 bases identical to TRBD1. CDR1 is MNHEY, CDR2 SVGAGI, per germline. The trim removed 6 bases at V and 6 bases at J, leaving 11 bases unmatched. The CDR3 covers 15 residues.

The V and J genes are TRBV21-1 and TRBJ2-3; the table's D call TRBD2 went unverified against the DNA. TRBV21-1 is designated a pseudogene. CDR3 size: 19 residues. This CDR3 reads CASSKGAVAGEARTDTQYF. The CDR3 DNA reads as TGTGCCAGCAGCAAAGGTGCGGTAGCGGGAGAGGCTCGCACAGATACGCAGTATTTT.

CDR3 coding DNA: TGCGCCAGCAGTGAGAGCGGGAGAAGCTACGAGCAGTACTTC. Translation gives CASSESGRSYEQYF. The chain joins TRBV10-1 to TRBJ2-7; TRBD2 matches 8 bases. This CDR3 is 14 amino acids long. The V gene's germline CDR1 is WNHNN and CDR2 SYGVQD (reference sequence). The junction had 3 bases not matched to a gene; V was cut back by 2 bases and J by 3 bases.

The chain recombines TRBV6-2 or TRBV6-3 with TRBJ2-7; tentatively, D is TRBD1 (6 bases). Germline CDR1 MNHEY, CDR2 SVGEGT. V was cut by 3 bases and J by 5 bases, with 17 bases left in between. The CDR3 loop spans 15 amino acids. The CDR3 loop reads CASSYAGQRIHEQYF. CDR3 nucleotides: TGTGCCAGCAGTTATGCAGGACAGAGGATCCACGAGCAGTACTTC.

Turning to this clone: Other DNA sequences in this sample translate to the same CDR3. V is TRBV14 and J is TRBJ2-4; the match to TRBD2 covers 10 bases. The CDR3 sequence is 13 residues long. Germline values: CDR1 SGHDN, CDR2 FVKESK. The trim removed 0 bases at V and 10 bases at J, leaving 0 bases unmatched. The CDR3, as DNA: TGTGCCAGCAGCCAAGAACTAGCGGGGATTCAGTACTTC. This encodes CASSQELAGIQYF.

This clone was observed a handful of times. This chain's CDR3 is CASSSTADRGIQYF. The CDR3, as DNA: TGCGCCAGCAGCTCGACGGCGGACAGGGGCATTCAGTACTTC. The chain uses TRBV5-1 and TRBJ2-4; TRBD1 aligns across 9 bases. The CDR3 contains 14 residues. V lost 3 bases to trimming and J lost 9 bases; unmatched junction nucleotides: 7. The germline V gene encodes CDR1 SGHRS and CDR2 YFSETQ.

V is TRBV28 and J is TRBJ2-5, with D perhaps TRBD2 (6 bases). Trimming removed 4 bases from V and 5 bases from J, with 41 bases in between. There are 23 residues in the CDR3. The germline V gene encodes CDR1 MDHEN and CDR2 SYDVKM. CDR3 region: CASSWSRSGARLGSSAPRETQYF. The CDR3 nucleotides are TGTGCCAGCAGTTGGTCTAGGTCGGGAGCCAGGTTAGGGTCTAGCGCCCCACGGGAGACCCAGTACTTC. Full variable domain (outside the CDR3, taken from reference TRBV28 and TRBJ2-5): DVKVTQSSRYLVKRTGEKVFLECVQDMDHENMFWYRQDPGLGLRLIYFSYDVKMKEKGDIPEGYSVSREKKERFSLILESASTNQTSMYLCASSWSRSGARLGSSAPRETQYFGPGTRLLVL.

This rearrangement joins TRBV4-3 to TRBJ1-4; 7 bases are shared with TRBD1. Germline V gives CDR1 LGHNA, CDR2 YSLEER. The CDR3 has 15 amino acids. V was pared by 2 bases and J by 0 bases, with 0 bases of the junction left unmatched. CDR3 amino acids: CASSQTGATNEKLFF. The DNA of the CDR3 is TGCGCCAGCAGCCAAACAGGGGCAACTAATGAAAAACTGTTTTTT.

The chain joins TRBV27 to TRBJ2-7; 8 nucleotides agree with TRBD2. Germline lookup yields CDR1 MNHEY and CDR2 SMNVEV (reference sequence). The CDR3 contains 14 residues. The J segment lost 0 bases and the V segment lost 3 bases, leaving 1 base of the junction unmatched. In nucleotides, the CDR3 is TGTGCCAGCAGTTTTAGCGGGGTCTCCTACGAGCAGTACTTC. It encodes CASSFSGVSYEQYF.

The rearrangement joins TRBV19 to TRBJ1-1, with D maybe TRBD1 (5 bases). This CDR3 has 14 residues. Germline V gives CDR1 LNHDA, CDR2 SQIVND (reference sequence). V gave up 7 bases and J gave up 4 bases, with 16 bases separating them. This CDR3 is CASKYSTGGTEAFF. The CDR3 bases are TGTGCCAGTAAGTATAGCACCGGGGGCACTGAAGCTTTCTTT. Using reference TRBV19 and TRBJ1-1 for the parts outside the CDR3, the full variable domain is DGGITQSPKYLFRKEGQNVTLSCEQNLNHDAMYWYRQDPGQGLRLIYYSQIVNDFQKGDIAEGYSVSREKKESFPLTVTSAQKNPTAFYLCASKYSTGGTEAFFGQGTRLTVV.

The V call is TRBV9, the J call TRBJ2-7; 7 nucleotides line up with TRBD2. The germline V gene has CDR1 SGDLS and CDR2 YYNGEE. Losses at the gene ends were 0 bases for V and 7 bases for J; bases not matched to a gene: 7. The CDR3 covers 14 residues. The CDR3 region is CASSVGVRAGEQYF. The CDR3 region has the DNA TGTGCCAGCAGCGTAGGAGTGCGAGCGGGAGAGCAGTACTTC. The variable domain in full, with the rest retrieved from reference TRBV9 and TRBJ2-7, is DSGVTQTPKHLITATGQRVTLRCSPRSGDLSVYWYQQSLDQGLQFLIQYYNGEERAKGNILERFSAQQFPDLHSELNLSSLELGDSALYFCASSVGVRAGEQYFGPGTRLTVT.

The chain recombines TRBV7-6 with TRBJ2-7; TRBD2 aligns across 11 bases. J lost 0 bases, V lost 5 bases, and 3 bases had no gene match. Germline CDR1 reads SGHVS; CDR2 reads FNYEAQ. The CDR3 sequence is 15 residues long. The CDR3 here is CASSPGLAGSYEQYF. The CDR3 region has the DNA TGTGCCAGCAGCCCTGGACTAGCGGGCTCCTACGAGCAGTACTTC.

The chain carries TRBV5-5 and TRBJ1-5, with TRBD1 as a possible D gene (5 bases). Per germline, CDR1 SGHKS and CDR2 YYEKEE (reference sequence). V lost 4 bases, J lost 0 bases, and 11 bases lay in between. The CDR3 contains 15 residues. CDR3 DNA: TGTGCCAGCAGCGGGGGGATCAGTAGCAATCAGCCCCAGCATTTT. Translated: CASSGGISSNQPQHF. The entire variable domain, with the rest obtained from reference TRBV5-5 and TRBJ1-5, is as follows: DAGVTQSPTHLIKTRGQQVTLRCSPISGHKSVSWYQQVLGQGPQFIFQYYEKEERGRGNFPDRFSARQFPNYSSELNVNALLLGDSALYLCASSGGISSNQPQHFGDGTRLSIL.